The rows below give T cell receptor beta chains drawn from one sample of a study of T cells in tuberculosis. The assay was immunoSEQ multiplex PCR, and TCRdb's table has in-frame clones only and misses some. The data contain about 88,000 clones, roughly 93% of them seen just once; the ten biggest clones take up 1.9%. The specimen sequenced was CD1b-GMM tetramer-negative cells sorted from PBMCs. The receptors originated from an adult woman with latent tuberculosis. Each CDR3 is given with its conserved first and last residue. Expanded clones are given a class, and other clones once, few, many or no size at all.

abundance: few; j_gene: TRBJ1-6; v_gene: TRBV14; CDR3aa: CASSYGQGIGSPLHF
abundance: once; j_gene: TRBJ2-7; v_gene: TRBV27; CDR3aa: CASREGAGYEQYF
abundance: NA; j_gene: TRBJ2-3; v_gene: TRBV27; CDR3aa: CASSPPGLGGTDTQYF
abundance: NA; j_gene: TRBJ1-6; v_gene: TRBV6-1; CDR3aa: CASSGGRGSYNSPLHF
abundance: NA; j_gene: TRBJ1-1; v_gene: TRBV11-1; CDR3aa: CASSQIRDSMNTEAFF
abundance: NA; j_gene: TRBJ1-2; v_gene: TRBV9; CDR3aa: CASSKEGGAVNYGYTF
abundance: NA; j_gene: TRBJ1-6; v_gene: TRBV11-2; CDR3aa: CASSSRDRGNSPLHF
abundance: NA; j_gene: TRBJ1-2; v_gene: TRBV5-1; CDR3aa: CASSLGGGSQYSNYGYTF
abundance: few; j_gene: TRBJ1-4; v_gene: TRBV6-1; CDR3aa: CASSERLDEKLFF
abundance: NA; j_gene: TRBJ2-7; v_gene: TRBV6-5; CDR3aa: CASSYSYDKTYEQYF
abundance: once; j_gene: TRBJ1-5; v_gene: TRBV6-4; CDR3aa: CASSDSTGNQPQHF
abundance: NA; j_gene: TRBJ2-5; v_gene: TRBV7-3; CDR3aa: CASSPSGGGETQYF
abundance: NA; j_gene: TRBJ1-2; v_gene: TRBV28; CDR3aa: CASSLFGSWGNYGYTF
abundance: NA; j_gene: TRBJ1-4; v_gene: TRBV5-6; CDR3aa: CASSRGQQNEKLFF
abundance: NA; j_gene: TRBJ2-5; v_gene: TRBV2; CDR3aa: CASKRGTGGQETQYF
abundance: NA; j_gene: TRBJ1-1; v_gene: TRBV6-6; CDR3aa: CATLPLDRVNTEAFF
abundance: NA; j_gene: TRBJ2-3; v_gene: TRBV9; CDR3aa: CASSVGNSGGAISSTDTQYF